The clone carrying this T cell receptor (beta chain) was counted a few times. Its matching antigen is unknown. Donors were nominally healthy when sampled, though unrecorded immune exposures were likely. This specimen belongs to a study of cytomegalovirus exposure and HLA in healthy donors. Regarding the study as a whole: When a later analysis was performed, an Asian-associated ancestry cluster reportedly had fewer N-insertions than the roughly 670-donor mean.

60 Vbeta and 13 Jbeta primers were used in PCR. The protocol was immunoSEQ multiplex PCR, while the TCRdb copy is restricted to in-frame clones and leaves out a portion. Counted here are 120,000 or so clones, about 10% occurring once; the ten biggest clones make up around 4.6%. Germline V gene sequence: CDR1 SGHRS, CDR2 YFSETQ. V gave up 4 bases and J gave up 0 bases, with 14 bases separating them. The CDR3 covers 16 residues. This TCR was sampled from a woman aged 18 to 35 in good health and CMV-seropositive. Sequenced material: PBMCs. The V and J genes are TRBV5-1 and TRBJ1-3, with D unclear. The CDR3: CASSPGSSSSGNTIYF. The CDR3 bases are TGCGCCAGCAGCCCGGGGAGCTCGAGCTCTGGAAACACCATATATTTT.